This T cell receptor beta chain was profiled in a study of T cells after posttransplantation cyclophosphamide. Busulfan-fludarabine conditioning, marrow transplant, and cyclophosphamide on days +3 and +4 were administered. The table came from immunoSEQ multiplex PCR; TCRdb's copy has only in-frame clones and leaves some out. Of about 43,000 clones listed, 90% were seen once; the top ten hold about 2.5%. This receptor was obtained from a male patient in his sixties who received an allogeneic stem cell transplant from a related donor and was CMV-positive. Some T cells may be transferred from the graft donor. The sample consisted of PBMCs, taken roughly 59 days after allogeneic stem cell transplant with posttransplant cyclophosphamide.

For the CDR3, the DNA is TGCGCCAGCAGCTTGCTTTCAGGGGTGGGCTACGAGCAGTACTTC. Its translation: CASSLLSGVGYEQYF. The J gene is TRBJ2-7, the V gene TRBV5-1; D possibly corresponds to TRBD1 (6 bases). Germline lookup yields CDR1 SGHRS and CDR2 YFSETQ. The CDR3 contains 15 residues. V lost 1 base and J 3 bases, leaving 14 bases between the germline ends.